At least ten counts were recorded for the clone carrying this T cell receptor beta chain. As to time point: newly diagnosed GD, antithyroid drugs for less than 3 months. Making the TCR library involved RNA that had been extracted from PBMCs. Researchers made TCR beta libraries by using iRepertoire HTBI primers and running Arm-PCR on CDR3 regions. TCRdb re-called the multiplex PCR reads through MiXCR, storing one row per CDR3 protein. This table holds about 540,000 distinct CDR3 sequences, roughly 13% found once. This specimen comes from a study of regulatory T cells in long-lasting Graves disease. The ends were cut back, 1 base at V and 0 bases at J, with 7 bases in the middle. Germline CDR1 and CDR2: DFQATT and SNEGSKA (reference sequence). The CDR3 runs 14 residues. This sample was also put to use in a study of T cells in Graves' hyperthyroidism and ophthalmopathy.

This specimen was peripheral blood mononuclear cells (PBMCs), taken at new diagnosis, from a patient treated with antithyroid drugs. The chain is built from TRBV20-1 and TRBJ2-1; D is unclear. The sequence came from a man aged 25-45 years with Graves disease. CDR3 loop: CSARGQYSYNEQFF. In DNA, the CDR3 is TGCAGTGCTAGAGGGCAATACTCCTACAATGAGCAGTTCTTC.